This TCR beta chain was captured in a study of T cells in localized non-small cell lung cancer. General observations from the study: Because sequencing included only one region (of the tumor), heterogeneity remains possible. Increased T cell density in blood showed an association with longer overall survival.

TCRdb's copy holds only in-frame clones and misses some; the assay was immunoSEQ multiplex PCR. The sample comprises about 1,400 clones, approximately 31% of which are singletons, and approximately 15% rests with the top ten. Regarding this clone: As yet, its antigen is unknown.

The CDR3 consists of 14 residues. CDR1 and CDR2 (germline): LNHDA, SQIVND (reference sequence). Between the trimmed V and J ends, which lost 7 bases and 1 base, there was a span of 8 bases. The chain has TRBV19 and TRBJ2-6; D not resolved. The clonotype was recovered from a woman aged 35-75 years with stage I lung adenocarcinoma. Here the sequenced sample was normal lung tissue next to the tumor, taken before any cancer treatment. The CDR3 reads CASILRSGANVLTF. CDR3 nucleotide sequence: TGTGCCAGTATTTTGAGATCTGGGGCCAACGTCCTGACTTTC.